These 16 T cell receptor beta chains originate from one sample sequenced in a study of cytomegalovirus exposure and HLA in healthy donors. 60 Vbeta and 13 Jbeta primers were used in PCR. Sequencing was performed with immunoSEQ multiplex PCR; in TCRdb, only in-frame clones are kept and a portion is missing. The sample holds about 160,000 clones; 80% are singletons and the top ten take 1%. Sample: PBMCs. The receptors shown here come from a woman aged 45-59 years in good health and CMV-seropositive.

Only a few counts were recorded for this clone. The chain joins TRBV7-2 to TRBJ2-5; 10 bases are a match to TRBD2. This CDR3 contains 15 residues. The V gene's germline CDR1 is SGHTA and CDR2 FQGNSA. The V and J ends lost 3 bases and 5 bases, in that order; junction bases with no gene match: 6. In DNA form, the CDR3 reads TGTGCCAGCAGCTTTCAGCGGGGGGGCGGGGAGACCCAGTACTTC. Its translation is CASSFQRGGGETQYF.

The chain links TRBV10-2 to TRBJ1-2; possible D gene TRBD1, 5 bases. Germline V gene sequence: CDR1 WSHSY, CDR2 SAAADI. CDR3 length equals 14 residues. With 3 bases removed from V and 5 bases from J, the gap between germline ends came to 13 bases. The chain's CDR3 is CASSDRAGGYGYTF. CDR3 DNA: TGCGCCAGCAGTGATCGGGCGGGGGGGTATGGCTACACCTTC.

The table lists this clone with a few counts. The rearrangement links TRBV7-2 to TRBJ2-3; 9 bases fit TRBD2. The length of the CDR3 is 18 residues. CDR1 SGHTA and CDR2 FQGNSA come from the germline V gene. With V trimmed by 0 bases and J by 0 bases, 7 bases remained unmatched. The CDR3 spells CASSLAFVAGGSTDTQYF. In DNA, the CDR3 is TGTGCCAGCAGCTTAGCGTTTGTTGCGGGGGGGAGCACAGATACGCAGTATTTT.

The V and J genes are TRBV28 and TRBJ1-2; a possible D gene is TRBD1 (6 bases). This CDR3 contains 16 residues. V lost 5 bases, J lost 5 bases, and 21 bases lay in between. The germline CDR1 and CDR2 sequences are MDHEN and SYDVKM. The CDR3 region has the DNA TGTGCCAGCAGTGGTAACTTCGGGGGGCTGAGATATGGCTACACCTTC. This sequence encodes CASSGNFGGLRYGYTF.

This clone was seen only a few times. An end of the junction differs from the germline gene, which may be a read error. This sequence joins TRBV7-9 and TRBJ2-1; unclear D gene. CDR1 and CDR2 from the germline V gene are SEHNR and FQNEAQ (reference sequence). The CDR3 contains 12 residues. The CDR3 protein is CSSSHLSNEQFF. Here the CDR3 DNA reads TGTTCCAGCAGTCATTTGAGCAATGAGCAGTTCTTC.

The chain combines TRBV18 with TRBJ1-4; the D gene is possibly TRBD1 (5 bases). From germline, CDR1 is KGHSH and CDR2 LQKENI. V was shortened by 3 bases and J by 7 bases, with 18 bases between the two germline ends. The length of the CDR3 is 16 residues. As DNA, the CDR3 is TGTGCCAGCTCACCCCCGGGGTCCGGCGGGGCTGAAAAACTGTTTTTT. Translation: CASSPPGSGGAEKLFF.

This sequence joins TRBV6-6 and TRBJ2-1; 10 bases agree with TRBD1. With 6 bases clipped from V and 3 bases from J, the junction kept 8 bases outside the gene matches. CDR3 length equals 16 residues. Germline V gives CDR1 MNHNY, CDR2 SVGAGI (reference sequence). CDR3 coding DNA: TGTGCCAGCAGGACCCCGACAGGGGGCCTCTACAATGAGCAGTTCTTC. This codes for CASRTPTGGLYNEQFF.

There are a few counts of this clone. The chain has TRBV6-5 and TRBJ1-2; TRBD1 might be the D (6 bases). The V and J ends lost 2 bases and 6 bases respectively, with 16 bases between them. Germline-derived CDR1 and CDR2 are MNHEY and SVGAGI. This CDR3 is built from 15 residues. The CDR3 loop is CASSYHTGIGDGYTF. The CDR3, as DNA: TGTGCCAGCAGTTACCATACAGGGATTGGGGATGGCTACACCTTC.

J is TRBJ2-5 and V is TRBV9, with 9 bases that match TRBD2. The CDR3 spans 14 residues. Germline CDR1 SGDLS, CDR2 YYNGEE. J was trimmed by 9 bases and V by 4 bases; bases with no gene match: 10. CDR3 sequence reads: CASSRMAGGPAQYF. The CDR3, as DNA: TGTGCCAGCAGCCGTATGGCGGGAGGGCCTGCCCAGTACTTC. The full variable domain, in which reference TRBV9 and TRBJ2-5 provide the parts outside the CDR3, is DSGVTQTPKHLITATGQRVTLRCSPRSGDLSVYWYQQSLDQGLQFLIQYYNGEERAKGNILERFSAQQFPDLHSELNLSSLELGDSALYFCASSRMAGGPAQYFGPGTRLLVL.

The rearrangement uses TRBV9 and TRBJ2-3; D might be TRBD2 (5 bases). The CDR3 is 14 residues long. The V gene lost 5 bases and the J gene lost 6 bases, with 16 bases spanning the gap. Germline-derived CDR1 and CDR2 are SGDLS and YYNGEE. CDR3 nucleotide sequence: TGTGCCAGCAGTCCTCGGACTGCCGGGGATACGCAGTATTTT. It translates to CASSPRTAGDTQYF.

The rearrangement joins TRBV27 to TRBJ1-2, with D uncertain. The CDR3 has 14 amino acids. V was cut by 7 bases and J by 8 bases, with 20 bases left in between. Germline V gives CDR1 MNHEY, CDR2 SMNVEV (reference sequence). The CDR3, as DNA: TGTGCCAGCACCCCTTGGGTCGGAGCTGGGGGCTACACCTTC. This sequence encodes CASTPWVGAGGYTF.

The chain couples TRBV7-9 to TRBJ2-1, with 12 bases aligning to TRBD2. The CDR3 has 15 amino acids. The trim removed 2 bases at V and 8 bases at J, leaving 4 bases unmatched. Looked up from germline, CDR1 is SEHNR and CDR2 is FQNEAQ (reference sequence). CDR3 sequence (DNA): TGTGCCAGCAGCTTAACCCTAGCGGGGGGGGATGAGCAGTTCTTC. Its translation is CASSLTLAGGDEQFF.

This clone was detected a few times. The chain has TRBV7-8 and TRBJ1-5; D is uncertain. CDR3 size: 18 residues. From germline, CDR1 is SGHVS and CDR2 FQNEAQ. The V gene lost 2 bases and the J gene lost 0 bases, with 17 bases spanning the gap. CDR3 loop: CASSLRGIRIYSNQPQHF. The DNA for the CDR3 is TGTGCCAGCAGCTTACGGGGTATCAGGATCTATAGCAATCAGCCCCAGCATTTT.

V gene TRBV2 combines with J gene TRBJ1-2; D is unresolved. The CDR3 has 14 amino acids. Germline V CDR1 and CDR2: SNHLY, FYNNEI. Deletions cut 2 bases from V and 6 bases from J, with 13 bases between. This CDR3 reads CASSEQTARDGYTF. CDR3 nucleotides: TGTGCCAGCAGTGAACAGACCGCCCGGGATGGCTACACCTTC.

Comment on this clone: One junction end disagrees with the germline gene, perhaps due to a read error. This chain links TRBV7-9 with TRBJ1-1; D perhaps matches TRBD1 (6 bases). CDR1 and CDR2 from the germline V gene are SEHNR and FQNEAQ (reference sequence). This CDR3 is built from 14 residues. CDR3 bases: TGTTCCAGCAGCTACCAGGACAGGAACACTGAAGCTTTCTTT. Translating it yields CSSSYQDRNTEAFF. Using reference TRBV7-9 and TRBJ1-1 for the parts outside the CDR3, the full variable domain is DTGVSQNPRHKITKRGQNVTFRCDPISEHNRLYWYRQTLGQGPEFLTYFQNEAQLEKSRLLSDRFSAERPKGSFSTLEIQRTEQGDSAMYLCSSSYQDRNTEAFFGQGTRLTVV.

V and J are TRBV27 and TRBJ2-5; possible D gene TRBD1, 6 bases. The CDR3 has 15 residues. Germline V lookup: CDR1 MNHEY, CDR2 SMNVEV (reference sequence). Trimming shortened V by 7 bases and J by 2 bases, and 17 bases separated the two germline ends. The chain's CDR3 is CASNPTWGLQETQYF. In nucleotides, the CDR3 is TGTGCCAGCAACCCCACGTGGGGGCTTCAAGAGACCCAGTACTTC.